This entry lists 15 T cell receptor beta chains sequenced from one sample in a study of T cells in Graves' hyperthyroidism and ophthalmopathy. There were TCR beta CDR3 regions amplified from RNA transcripts. Carried out on the TCR CDR3, a first-round RT-PCR used the HTBI primer set. TCRdb used MiXCR to reprocess the multiplex PCR reads, holding one entry per CDR3 protein. The sample lists 700,000 or so distinct CDR3 sequences; approximately 14% were seen once. Sequencing was done on a sample of blood. The receptor source for this set is a woman aged 45-65 years with Graves' ophthalmopathy.

This clonotype was seen more than once but under ten times. The chain has TRBV19 and TRBJ1-2; 7 nucleotides agree with TRBD1. Trimming took 3 bases from V and 7 from J; bases not matched to a gene: 8. CDR1 LNHDA and CDR2 SQIVND come from the germline V gene (reference sequence). The CDR3 totals 14 residues. This chain's CDR3 is CASSMGQSMGGYTF. CDR3 coding DNA: TGTGCCAGTAGTATGGGACAGTCTATGGGTGGCTACACCTTC.

This clonotype was picked up a small number of times. The chain is built from TRBV18 and TRBJ2-7; tentatively, D is TRBD2 (6 bases). The CDR3 sequence is 18 residues long. Between the trimmed V and J ends, which lost 2 bases and 4 bases, there was a span of 24 bases. The germline V gene has CDR1 KGHSH and CDR2 LQKENI. The DNA of the CDR3 is TGTGCCAGCTCACCAGGGCCCCCCCTTGGCGGGGCCGGGTACGAGCAGTACTTC. Its protein product is CASSPGPPLGGAGYEQYF.

This clonotype was seen many times. V is TRBV29-1 and J is TRBJ2-1; either TRBD1 or TRBD2 may fit D (5 bases each). Germline CDR1 and CDR2: SQVTM and ANQGSEA. Deletions cut 3 bases from V and 7 bases from J, with 19 bases between. The CDR3 runs to 15 residues. In nucleotides, the CDR3 is TGCAGCGTTGAGAGGTGGGGCGGCCGGGGAAATGAGCAGTTCTTC. This gives the protein CSVERWGGRGNEQFF.

This clonotype was recorded a few times. This chain joins TRBV5-1 and TRBJ2-5, with 10 bases lining up with TRBD2. Germline CDR1 is SGHRS and CDR2 is YFSETQ. V shed 5 bases and J 5 bases; nucleotides not matched to a gene: 6. This CDR3 has 14 amino acids. The chain's CDR3 is CASRPSGSRETQYF. CDR3 bases: TGCGCCAGCAGGCCTAGCGGGAGTCGGGAGACCCAGTACTTC.

This chain links TRBV6-1 with TRBJ1-3, with a possible D match to TRBD1 (5 bases). Germline values: CDR1 MNHNS, CDR2 SASEGT. The CDR3 is 13 amino acids. Trimming removed 11 bases at V and 3 bases at J, with 14 bases between. The CDR3: CAVRGAGGNTIYF. The CDR3 DNA reads as TGTGCCGTCCGCGGGGCAGGTGGAAACACCATATATTTT.

In this sample, this clonotype turned up many times. The V call is TRBV28, the J call TRBJ1-2; 7 bases map to TRBD1. Germline V lookup: CDR1 MDHEN, CDR2 SYDVKM. Trimming removed 1 base from V and 4 bases from J; junction bases left unmatched: 3. There are 14 residues in the CDR3. CDR3: CASSLSGTVYGYTF. The CDR3 region has the DNA TGTGCCAGCAGTTTATCAGGGACAGTCTATGGCTACACCTTC.

A word on this clonotype: A much larger clone is a single base away; this may be a read error. The chain couples TRBV2 to TRBJ1-5; D is possibly TRBD1 (6 bases). The CDR3 length is 15 residues. Trimming pared 4 bases from V and 9 bases from J, leaving 19 bases between. Per the germline V gene, CDR1 is SNHLY and CDR2 is FYNNEI. CDR3 bases: TGTGCCAGCAGTGTTACAGGGACGGGGCCTCGGCCCCAGCATTTT. The encoded protein is CASSVTGTGPRPQHF.

As to this clonotype: Being one base from a much bigger clone, this may be a read error. The chain is built from TRBV28 and TRBJ2-1; possible D gene TRBD1, 5 bases. This CDR3 region has 10 residues. Per germline, CDR1 MDHEN and CDR2 SYDVKM. The CDR3 region has the DNA TGTGCCGGCAGGGACAATGAGCAGTTCTTC. This encodes CAGRDNEQFF.

This clonotype showed up many times. The chain carries TRBV10-3 and TRBJ2-1, with 7 nucleotides matching TRBD1. Germline CDR1 and CDR2: ENHRY and SYGVKD. With V trimmed by 4 bases and J by 7 bases, 16 bases remained unmatched. This CDR3 region has 17 residues. CDR3 loop: CAISGPTGYQQGNEQFF. In DNA, the CDR3 is TGTGCCATCAGTGGTCCGACAGGGTACCAGCAAGGGAATGAGCAGTTCTTC.

In its sample, this clonotype was seen many times. This chain uses TRBV11-2 with TRBJ2-5; TRBD2 matches 10 bases. Trimming cost V 5 bases and J 3 bases; bases outside gene matches: 9. The germline V gene has CDR1 SGHAT and CDR2 FQNNGV. This CDR3 has 16 residues. The CDR3 DNA reads as TGTGCCAGCAGCGTCCTTCGTCTAGCGGGAGAAGAGACCCAGTACTTC. Its protein product is CASSVLRLAGEETQYF.

Ten or more counts support this clonotype. J is TRBJ2-2 and V is TRBV7-8, with a weak D call TRBD2 (5 bases). V was trimmed by 5 bases and J by 2 bases, leaving 12 bases between them. This CDR3 has 15 residues. In germline, CDR1 is SGHVS, CDR2 FQNEAQ. CDR3 DNA sequence: TGTGCCAGCAGCCCCCGACGGGGTAACACCGGGGAGCTGTTTTTT. This codes for CASSPRRGNTGELFF.

This clonotype was recorded at least ten times. The chain links TRBV15 to TRBJ2-3; maybe TRBD1 (6 bases). Germline V lookup: CDR1 LNHNV, CDR2 YYDKDF (reference sequence). V was trimmed by 5 bases and J by 7 bases, leaving 13 bases between them. CDR3 size: 13 residues. The CDR3 bases are TGTGCCACCAGCGGGGACATTACCAATACGCAGTATTTT. Its protein is CATSGDITNTQYF.

The V and J genes are TRBV9 and TRBJ2-1; 9 bases map to TRBD2. V lost 0 bases and J lost 4; bases outside the gene matches: 8. There are 17 residues in the CDR3. CDR1 and CDR2 from the germline V gene are SGDLS and YYNGEE. DNA for the CDR3: TGTGCCAGCAGCGTAGTAGCTAGCGGGAACCTTTACAATGAGCAGTTCTTC. Its protein product is CASSVVASGNLYNEQFF.

The DNA of the CDR3 is TGTGCCAGCAGCCACAAACCAGGGGATGCCTATAATTCACCCCTCCACTTT. Translated: CASSHKPGDAYNSPLHF. The V call is TRBV14, the J call TRBJ1-6, with a tentative D call TRBD1 (6 bases). CDR3 size: 17 residues. CDR1 and CDR2 (germline): SGHDN, FVKESK. V was clipped by 3 bases and J by 2 bases, with 14 bases between them.

This clonotype has a handful of counts. This chain connects TRBV6-1 to TRBJ1-2, with TRBD1 as a possible D gene (5 bases). CDR1 and CDR2 (germline): MNHNS, SASEGT. The CDR3 consists of 13 residues. The V and J ends lost 6 bases and 2 bases respectively, with 10 bases between them. CDR3 nucleotide sequence: TGTGCCAGCAGAGAACAGGAGAACTATGGCTACACCTTC. It yields the protein CASREQENYGYTF.